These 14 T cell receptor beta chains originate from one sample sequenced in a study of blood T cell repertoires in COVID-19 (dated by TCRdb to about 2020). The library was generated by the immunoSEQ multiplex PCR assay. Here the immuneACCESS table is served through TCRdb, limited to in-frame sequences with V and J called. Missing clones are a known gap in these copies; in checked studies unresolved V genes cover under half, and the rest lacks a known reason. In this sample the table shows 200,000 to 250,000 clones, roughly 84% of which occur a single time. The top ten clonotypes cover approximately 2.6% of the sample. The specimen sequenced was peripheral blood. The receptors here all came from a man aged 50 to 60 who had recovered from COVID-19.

The CDR3 spells CSVEQESGRAFGTGELFF. The CDR3 nucleotides read TGCAGCGTTGAACAGGAGAGCGGGAGGGCATTTGGGACCGGGGAGCTGTTTTTT. The chain is built from TRBV29-1 and TRBJ2-2, with 10 bases that match TRBD2. There are 18 residues in the CDR3. Germline trimming cut 2 bases from V and 5 bases from J; bases unmatched to any gene: 14. The germline CDR1 and CDR2 sequences are SQVTM and ANQGSEA.

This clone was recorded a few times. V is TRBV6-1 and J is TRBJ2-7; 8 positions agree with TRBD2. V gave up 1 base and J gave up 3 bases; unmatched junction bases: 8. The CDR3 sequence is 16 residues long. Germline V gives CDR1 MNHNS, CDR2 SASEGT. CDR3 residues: CASSEERASGYYEQYF. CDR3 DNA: TGTGCCAGCAGTGAAGAGAGGGCTAGCGGGTACTACGAGCAGTACTTC.

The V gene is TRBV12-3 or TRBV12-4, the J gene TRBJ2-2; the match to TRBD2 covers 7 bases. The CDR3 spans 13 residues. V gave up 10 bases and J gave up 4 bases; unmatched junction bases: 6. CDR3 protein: CATMERGTGELFF. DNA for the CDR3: TGTGCCACCATGGAGCGGGGCACCGGGGAGCTGTTTTTT.

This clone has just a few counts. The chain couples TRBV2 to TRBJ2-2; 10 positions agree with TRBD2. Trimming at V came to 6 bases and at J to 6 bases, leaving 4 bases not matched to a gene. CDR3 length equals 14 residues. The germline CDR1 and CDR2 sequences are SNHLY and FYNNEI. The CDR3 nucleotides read TGTGCCAGCAGGGTAGCGGGAGGAGCCGGGGAGCTGTTTTTT. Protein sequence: CASRVAGGAGELFF.

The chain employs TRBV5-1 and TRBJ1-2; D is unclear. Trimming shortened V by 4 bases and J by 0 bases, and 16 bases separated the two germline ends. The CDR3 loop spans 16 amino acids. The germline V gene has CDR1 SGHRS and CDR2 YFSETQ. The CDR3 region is CASSPRSDVTNYGYTF. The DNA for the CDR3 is TGCGCCAGCAGCCCTAGGTCCGACGTCACTAACTATGGCTACACCTTC.

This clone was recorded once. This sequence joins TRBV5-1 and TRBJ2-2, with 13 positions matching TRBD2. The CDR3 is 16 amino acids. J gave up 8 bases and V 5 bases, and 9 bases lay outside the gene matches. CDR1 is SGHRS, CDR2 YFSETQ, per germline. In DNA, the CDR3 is TGCGCCAGCAGTCACGGGACTAGCGGGAAAGTTGGGGAGCTGTTTTTT. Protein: CASSHGTSGKVGELFF.

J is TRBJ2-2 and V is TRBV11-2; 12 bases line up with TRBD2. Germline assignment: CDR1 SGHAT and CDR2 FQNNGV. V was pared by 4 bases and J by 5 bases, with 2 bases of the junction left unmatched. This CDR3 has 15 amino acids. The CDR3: CASSWTSGMTGELFF. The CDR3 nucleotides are TGTGCCAGCAGCTGGACTAGCGGGATGACCGGGGAGCTGTTTTTT.

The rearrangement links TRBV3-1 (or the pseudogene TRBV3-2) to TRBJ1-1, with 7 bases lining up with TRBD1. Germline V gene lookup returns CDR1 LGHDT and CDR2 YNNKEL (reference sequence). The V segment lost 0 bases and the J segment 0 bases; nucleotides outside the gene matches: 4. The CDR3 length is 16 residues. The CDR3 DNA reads TGTGCCAGCAGCCAAGATAGAGGGACAGTGAACACTGAAGCTTTCTTT. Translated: CASSQDRGTVNTEAFF.

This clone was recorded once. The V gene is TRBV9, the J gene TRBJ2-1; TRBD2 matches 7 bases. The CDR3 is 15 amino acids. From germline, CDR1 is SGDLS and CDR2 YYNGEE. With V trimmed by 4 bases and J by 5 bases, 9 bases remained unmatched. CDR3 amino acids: CASSLGTTGNNEQFF. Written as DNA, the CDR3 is TGTGCCAGCAGCTTAGGGACTACCGGCAACAATGAGCAGTTCTTC.

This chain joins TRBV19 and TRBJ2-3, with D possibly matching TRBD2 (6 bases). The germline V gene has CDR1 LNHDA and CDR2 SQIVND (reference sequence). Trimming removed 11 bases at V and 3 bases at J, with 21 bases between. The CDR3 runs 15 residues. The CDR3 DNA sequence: TGTGCCCCGGCTAGCGCGAGGAAAGGGACAGATACGCAGTATTTT. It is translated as CAPASARKGTDTQYF.

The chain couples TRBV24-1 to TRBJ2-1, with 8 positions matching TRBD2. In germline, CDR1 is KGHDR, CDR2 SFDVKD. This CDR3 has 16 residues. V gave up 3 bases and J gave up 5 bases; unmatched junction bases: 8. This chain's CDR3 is CATSDPLAGSDNEQFF. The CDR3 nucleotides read TGTGCCACCAGTGATCCGCTAGCGGGCTCGGACAATGAGCAGTTCTTC.

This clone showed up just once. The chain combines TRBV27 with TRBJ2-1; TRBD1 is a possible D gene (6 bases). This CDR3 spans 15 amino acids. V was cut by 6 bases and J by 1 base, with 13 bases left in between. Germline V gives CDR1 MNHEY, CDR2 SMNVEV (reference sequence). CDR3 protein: CASRIRGWSYNEQFF. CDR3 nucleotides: TGTGCCAGCAGGATTAGGGGGTGGTCCTACAATGAGCAGTTCTTC.

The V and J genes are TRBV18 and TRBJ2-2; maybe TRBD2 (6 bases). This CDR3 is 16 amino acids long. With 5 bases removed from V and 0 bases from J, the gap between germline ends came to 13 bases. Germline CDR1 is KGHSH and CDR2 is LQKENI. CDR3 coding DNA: TGTGCCAGCTCATACCTAGCGTTTACGAACACCGGGGAGCTGTTTTTT. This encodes CASSYLAFTNTGELFF.

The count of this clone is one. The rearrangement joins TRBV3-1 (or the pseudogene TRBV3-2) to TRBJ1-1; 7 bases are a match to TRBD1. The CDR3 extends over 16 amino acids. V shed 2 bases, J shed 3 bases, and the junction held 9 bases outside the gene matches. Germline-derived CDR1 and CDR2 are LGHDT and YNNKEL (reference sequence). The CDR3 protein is CASSQWRQGEDTEAFF. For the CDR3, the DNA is TGTGCCAGCAGCCAATGGAGGCAGGGGGAGGACACTGAAGCTTTCTTT.